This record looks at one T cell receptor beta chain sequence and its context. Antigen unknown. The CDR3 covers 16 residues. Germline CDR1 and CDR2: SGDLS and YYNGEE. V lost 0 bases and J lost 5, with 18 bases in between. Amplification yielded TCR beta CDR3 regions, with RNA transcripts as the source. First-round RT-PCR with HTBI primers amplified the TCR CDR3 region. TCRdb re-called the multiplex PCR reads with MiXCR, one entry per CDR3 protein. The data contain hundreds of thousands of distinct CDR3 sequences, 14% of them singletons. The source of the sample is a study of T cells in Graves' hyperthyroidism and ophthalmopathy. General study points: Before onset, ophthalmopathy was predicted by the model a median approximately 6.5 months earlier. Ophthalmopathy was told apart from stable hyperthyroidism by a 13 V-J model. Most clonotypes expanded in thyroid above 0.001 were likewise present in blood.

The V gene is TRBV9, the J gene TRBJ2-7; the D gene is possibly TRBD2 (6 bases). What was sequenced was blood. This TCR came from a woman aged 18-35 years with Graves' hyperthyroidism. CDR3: CASSVESAGRIHEQYF. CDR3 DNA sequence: TGTGCCAGCAGCGTAGAATCGGCGGGACGCATCCACGAGCAGTACTTC.